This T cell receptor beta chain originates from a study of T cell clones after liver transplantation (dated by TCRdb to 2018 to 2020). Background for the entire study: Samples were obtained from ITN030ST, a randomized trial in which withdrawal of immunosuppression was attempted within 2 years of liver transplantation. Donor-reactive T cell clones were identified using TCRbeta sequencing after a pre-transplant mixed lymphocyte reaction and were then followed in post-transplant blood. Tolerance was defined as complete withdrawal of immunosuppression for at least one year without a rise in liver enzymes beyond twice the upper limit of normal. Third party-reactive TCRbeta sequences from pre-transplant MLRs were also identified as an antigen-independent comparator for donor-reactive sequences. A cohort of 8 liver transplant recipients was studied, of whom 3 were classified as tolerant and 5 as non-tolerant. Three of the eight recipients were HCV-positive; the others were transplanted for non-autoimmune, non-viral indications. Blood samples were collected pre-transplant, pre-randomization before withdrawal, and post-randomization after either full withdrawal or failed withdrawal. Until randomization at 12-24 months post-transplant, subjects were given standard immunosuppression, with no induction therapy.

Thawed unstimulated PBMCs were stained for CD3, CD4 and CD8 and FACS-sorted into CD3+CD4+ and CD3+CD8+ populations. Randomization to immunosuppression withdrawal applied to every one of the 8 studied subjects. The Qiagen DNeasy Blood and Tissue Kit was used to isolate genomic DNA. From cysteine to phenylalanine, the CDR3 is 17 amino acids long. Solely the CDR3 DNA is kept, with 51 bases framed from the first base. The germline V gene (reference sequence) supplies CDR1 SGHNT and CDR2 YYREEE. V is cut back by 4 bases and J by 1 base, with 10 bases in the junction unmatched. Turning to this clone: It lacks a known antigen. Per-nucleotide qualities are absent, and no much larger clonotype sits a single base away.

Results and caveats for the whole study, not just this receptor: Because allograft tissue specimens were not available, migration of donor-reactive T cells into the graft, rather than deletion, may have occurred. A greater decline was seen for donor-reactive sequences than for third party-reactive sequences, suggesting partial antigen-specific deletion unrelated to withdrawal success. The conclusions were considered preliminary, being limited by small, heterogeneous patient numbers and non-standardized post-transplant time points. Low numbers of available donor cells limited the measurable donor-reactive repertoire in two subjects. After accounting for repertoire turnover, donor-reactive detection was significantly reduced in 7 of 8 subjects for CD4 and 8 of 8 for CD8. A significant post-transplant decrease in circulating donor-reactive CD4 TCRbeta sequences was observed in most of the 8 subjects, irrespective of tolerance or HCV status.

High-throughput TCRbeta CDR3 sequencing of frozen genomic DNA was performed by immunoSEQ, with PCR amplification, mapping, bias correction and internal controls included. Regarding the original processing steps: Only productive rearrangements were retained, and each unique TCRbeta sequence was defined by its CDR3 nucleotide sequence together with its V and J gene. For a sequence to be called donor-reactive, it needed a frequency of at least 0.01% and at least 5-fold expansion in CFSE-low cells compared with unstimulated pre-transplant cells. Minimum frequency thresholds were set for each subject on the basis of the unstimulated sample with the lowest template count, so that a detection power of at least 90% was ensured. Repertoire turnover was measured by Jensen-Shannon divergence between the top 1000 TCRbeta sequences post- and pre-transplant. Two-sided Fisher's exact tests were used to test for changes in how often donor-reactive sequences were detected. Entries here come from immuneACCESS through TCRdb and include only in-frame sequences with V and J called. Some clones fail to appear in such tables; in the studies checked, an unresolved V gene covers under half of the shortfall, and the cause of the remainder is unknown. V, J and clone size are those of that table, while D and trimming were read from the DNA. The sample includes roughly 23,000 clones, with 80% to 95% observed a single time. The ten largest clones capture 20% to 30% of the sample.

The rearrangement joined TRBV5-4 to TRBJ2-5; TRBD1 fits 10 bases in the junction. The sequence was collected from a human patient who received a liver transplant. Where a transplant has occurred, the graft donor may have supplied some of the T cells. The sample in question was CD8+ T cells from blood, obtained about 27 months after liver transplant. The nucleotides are TGTGCCAGCAGCGGCCCGGGACAGGGGTTCTCCCAAGAGACCCAGTACTTC. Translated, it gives CASSGPGQGFSQETQYF.